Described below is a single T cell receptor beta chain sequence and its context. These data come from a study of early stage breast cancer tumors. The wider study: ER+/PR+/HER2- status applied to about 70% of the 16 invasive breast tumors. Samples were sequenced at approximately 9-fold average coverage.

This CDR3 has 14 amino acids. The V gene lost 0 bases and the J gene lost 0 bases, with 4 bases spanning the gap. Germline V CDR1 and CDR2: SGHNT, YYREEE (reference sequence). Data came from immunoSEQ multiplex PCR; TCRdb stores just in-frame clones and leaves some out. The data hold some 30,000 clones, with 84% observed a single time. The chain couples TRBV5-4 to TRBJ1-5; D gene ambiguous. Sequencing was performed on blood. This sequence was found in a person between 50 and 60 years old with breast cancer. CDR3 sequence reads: CASSLAGSNQPQHF. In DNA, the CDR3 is TGTGCCAGCAGCTTGGCAGGTAGCAATCAGCCCCAGCATTTT.